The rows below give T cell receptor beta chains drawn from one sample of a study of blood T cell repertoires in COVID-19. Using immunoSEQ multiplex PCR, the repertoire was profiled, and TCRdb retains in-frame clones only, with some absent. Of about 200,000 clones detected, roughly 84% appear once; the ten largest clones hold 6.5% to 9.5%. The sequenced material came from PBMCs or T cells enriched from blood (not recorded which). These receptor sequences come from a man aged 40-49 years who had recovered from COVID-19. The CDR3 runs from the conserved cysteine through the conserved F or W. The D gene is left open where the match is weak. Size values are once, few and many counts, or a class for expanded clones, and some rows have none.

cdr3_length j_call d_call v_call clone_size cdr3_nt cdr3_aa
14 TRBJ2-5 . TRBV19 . TGTGCCAGTAGTATGGGGGGGGCCCCAGAGACCCAGTACTTC CASSMGGAPETQYF
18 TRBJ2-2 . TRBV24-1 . TGTGCCACCAGTGATCAGATCGTCTGGCAGGGGAACACCGGGGAGCTGTTTTTT CATSDQIVWQGNTGELFF
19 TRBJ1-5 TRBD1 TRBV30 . TGTGCCTGGAGTTCTTGGACAGGGGAGACACTTTATAGCAATCAGCCCCAGCATTTT CAWSSWTGETLYSNQPQHF
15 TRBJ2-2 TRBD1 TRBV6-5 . TGTGCCAGCAGTTACCAATCCAGGGGGCCCGGGGAGCTGTTTTTT CASSYQSRGPGELFF
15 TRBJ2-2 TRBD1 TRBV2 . TGTGCCAGCAGCGGGACAGGGGCAATCACCGGGGAGCTGTTTTTT CASSGTGAITGELFF
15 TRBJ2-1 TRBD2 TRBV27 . TGTGCCAGCAGTTTGGGACTAGCGGGGGGGCAAGAGCAGTTCTTC CASSLGLAGGQEQFF
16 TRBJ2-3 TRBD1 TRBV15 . TGTGCCACCAGCATAGGGACAGGGGAGAGCACAGATACGCAGTATTTT CATSIGTGESTDTQYF
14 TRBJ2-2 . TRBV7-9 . TGTGCCAGCAGCCAACAGGGTAACTCCGGGGAGCTGTTTTTT CASSQQGNSGELFF
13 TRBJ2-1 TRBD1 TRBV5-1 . TGCGCCAGCAGCCATGGGACAGGGGATGAGCAGTTCTTC CASSHGTGDEQFF
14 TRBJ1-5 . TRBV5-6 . TGTGCCAGCAGCACGGGATACAGAGGCAGACCCCAGCATTTT CASSTGYRGRPQHF
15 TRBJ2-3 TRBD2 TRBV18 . TGTGCCAGCTCACCAACTAGCGGGGGCACAGATACGCAGTATTTT CASSPTSGGTDTQYF
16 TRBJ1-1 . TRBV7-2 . TGTGCCAGCAGCTTAGGGGCGGGGAGATTGAACACTGAAGCTTTCTTT CASSLGAGRLNTEAFF
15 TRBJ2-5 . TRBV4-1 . TGCGCCAGCAGCCTCTATGGAATACAGGGAGAGACCCAGTACTTC CASSLYGIQGETQYF
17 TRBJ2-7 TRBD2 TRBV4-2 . TGTGCCAGCAGCCAAGGACTAGCGGGGGGGATTTCCTACGAGCAGTACTTC CASSQGLAGGISYEQYF
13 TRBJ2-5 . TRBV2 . TGTGCCAGCAGTTGGGACTTTCAAGAGACCCAGTACTTC CASSWDFQETQYF
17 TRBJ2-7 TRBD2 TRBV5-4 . TGTGCCAGCAGCTCGATAGGGGCCGGACTAGCGAGAAACGAGCAGTACTTC CASSSIGAGLARNEQYF
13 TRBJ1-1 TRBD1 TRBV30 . TGTGCCTCCCACAGGGGTTGGGACACTGAAGCTTTCTTT CASHRGWDTEAFF
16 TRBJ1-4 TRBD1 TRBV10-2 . TGCGCCAGCAGTGAGGGACAGGCCGCAACTAATGAAAAACTGTTTTTT CASSEGQAATNEKLFF
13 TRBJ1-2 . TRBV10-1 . TGCGCCAGCAGTGCCCGGGATTCGGAAGGCTACACCTTC CASSARDSEGYTF
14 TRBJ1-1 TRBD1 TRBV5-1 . TGCGCCAGCAGCAAACGACAGGGGGCCGCTGAAGCTTTCTTT CASSKRQGAAEAFF
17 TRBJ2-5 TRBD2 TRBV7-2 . TGTGCCAGCAGCTCCGCCGGACTAGCGGGGGGACAAGAGACCCAGTACTTC CASSSAGLAGGQETQYF
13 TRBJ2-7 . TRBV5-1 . TGCGCCAGCAGCTCGACAGGTAACTACGAGCAGTACTTC CASSSTGNYEQYF
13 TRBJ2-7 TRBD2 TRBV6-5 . TGTGCCAGCACTCGGGAGGCCTCCTACGAGCAGTACTTC CASTREASYEQYF
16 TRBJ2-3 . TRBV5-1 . TGCGCCAGCAGCACAGGGACCTCAACAACCACAGATACGCAGTATTTT CASSTGTSTTTDTQYF
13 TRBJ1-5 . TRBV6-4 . TGTGCCAGCTCACAGCATAGCAATCAGCCCCAGCATTTT CASSQHSNQPQHF
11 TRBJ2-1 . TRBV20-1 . TGCAGTGCTAGTAGTGAGACTAAGCAGTTCTTC CSASSETKQFF
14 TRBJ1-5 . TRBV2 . TGTGCCAGCACCGTCGATATCTACAATCAGCCCCAGCATTTT CASTVDIYNQPQHF
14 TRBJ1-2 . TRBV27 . TGTGCCAGCAGTCTCTACGGGGGAGGGTATGGCTACACCTTC CASSLYGGGYGYTF
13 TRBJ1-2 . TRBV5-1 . TGCGCCAGCAGCTTGGGACAGACGAGTGGCTACACCTTC CASSLGQTSGYTF
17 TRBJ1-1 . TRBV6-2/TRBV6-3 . TGTGCCAGCAGTTACTCTCAGGGACTGGGGCCGAACACTGAAGCTTTCTTT CASSYSQGLGPNTEAFF
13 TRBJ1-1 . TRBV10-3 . TGTGCCATCCGGGAGAGGGAGGGCACTGAAGCTTTCTTT CAIREREGTEAFF
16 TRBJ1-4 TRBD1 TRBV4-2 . TGTGCCAGCAGCCAAGCACGACAGGGGAAGCCGCAGGAGATGTTTTTT CASSQARQGKPQEMFF
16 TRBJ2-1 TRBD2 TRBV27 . TGTGCCAGCAGTTTACTAGCGGGGGGCCACCACAATGAGCAGTTCTTC CASSLLAGGHHNEQFF
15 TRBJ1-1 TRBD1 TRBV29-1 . TGCAGCGTTGAATCCCGACAGGGTAGGAGGACTGAAGCTTTCTTT CSVESRQGRRTEAFF
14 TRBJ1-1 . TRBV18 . TGTGCCAGCTCACCAGGTCACATGGAGACTGAAGCTTTCTTT CASSPGHMETEAFF
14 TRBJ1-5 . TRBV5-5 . TGTGCCAGCAGCTTGGACTTTAGCAATCAGCCCCAGCATTTT CASSLDFSNQPQHF
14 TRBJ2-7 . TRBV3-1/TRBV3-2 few TGTGCCAGCAGCCTAAGTGGCAGCTCCTACGAGCAGTACTTC CASSLSGSSYEQYF
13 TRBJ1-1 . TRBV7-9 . TGTGCCAGCAGCCTTACGGGTGAAGCTGAAGCTTTCTTT CASSLTGEAEAFF
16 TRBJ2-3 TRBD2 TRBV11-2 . TGTGCCAGCAACACCGATAGCGGGGGACGGTCGGATACGCAGTATTTT CASNTDSGGRSDTQYF
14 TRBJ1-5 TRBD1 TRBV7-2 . TGTGCCAGCAGCTCCGGACAGGGTAATCAGCCCCAGCATTTT CASSSGQGNQPQHF
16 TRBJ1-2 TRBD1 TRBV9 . TGTGCCAGCAGCGTAGACCCGCTACAGGGGACCTATGGCTACACCTTC CASSVDPLQGTYGYTF
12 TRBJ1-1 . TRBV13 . TGTGCCAGCAGCTTACGGTTGACTGAAGCTTTCTTT CASSLRLTEAFF
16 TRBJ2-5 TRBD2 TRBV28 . TGTGCCAGCCGATCTCCGGGACTAGCGGGGGAAAAGACCCAGTACTTC CASRSPGLAGEKTQYF
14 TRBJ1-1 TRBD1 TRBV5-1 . TGCGCCAGCAGCCGGGACAGGGGGAACACTGAAGCTTTCTTT CASSRDRGNTEAFF
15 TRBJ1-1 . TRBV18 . TGTGCCAGCTCAGTCCAGGGATTTATGAACACTGAAGCTTTCTTT CASSVQGFMNTEAFF
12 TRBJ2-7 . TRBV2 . TGTGCCAGCAAGAGGAGCTCCTACGAGCAGTACTTC CASKRSSYEQYF
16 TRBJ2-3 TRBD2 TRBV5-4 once TGTGCCAGCAGCTTGGGACTAGCGGGGGCTCAAGATACGCAGTATTTT CASSLGLAGAQDTQYF
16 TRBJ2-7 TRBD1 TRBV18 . TGTGCCAGCTCACGGACACAGGGGGCGAAGTCCTACGAGCAGTACTTC CASSRTQGAKSYEQYF
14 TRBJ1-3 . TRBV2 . TGTGCCAGCAGGGGACTGATCTCTGGAAACACCATATATTTT CASRGLISGNTIYF
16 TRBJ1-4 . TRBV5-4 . TGTGCCAGCAGCCTTGGCGGGCGGGCGGGGGATGAAAAACTGTTTTTT CASSLGGRAGDEKLFF
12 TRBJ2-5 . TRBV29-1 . TGCAGCGTTGAACTGGGGCGGGAGACCCAGTACTTC CSVELGRETQYF
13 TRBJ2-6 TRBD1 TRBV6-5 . TGTGCCAGCAGCCGAAACGGACAGGGCGTCCTGACTTTC CASSRNGQGVLTF
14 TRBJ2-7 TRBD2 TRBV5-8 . TGTGCCAGCAGCTTGGCCGGGACTACCTGGGAGCAGTACTTC CASSLAGTTWEQYF
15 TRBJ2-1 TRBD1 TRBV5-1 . TGCGCCAGCAGCTTGACAGAACAGGGGTTTAATGAGCAGTTCTTC CASSLTEQGFNEQFF
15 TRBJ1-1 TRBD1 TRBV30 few TGTGCCTGGAGCCGGGGGGACAGGATGAACACTGAAGCTTTCTTT CAWSRGDRMNTEAFF